This T cell receptor (beta chain) stems from a study of vaccination and CD4 T cells after COVID-19. Remarks on this clonotype: Its cognate antigen is unknown.

Scientists ran DNA taken from cultured CD4+ T cells through the Oncomine TCR Beta short-read assay for sequencing. TCRdb reprocessed the PCR reads with MiXCR, giving one entry per CDR3 protein. The sample lists about 13,000 distinct CDR3 sequences, roughly 44% occurring once. Sample treatment: roughly 10-day PBMC culture with coronavirus spike peptide pools or control peptides (ViraFEST assay). Trimming took 4 bases from V and 7 from J, leaving 10 bases between them. This CDR3 is built from 12 residues. Germline V lookup: CDR1 SGHNT, CDR2 YENEEA. The specimen sequenced was CD4+ T cells from blood, cultured in vitro. This rearrangement joins TRBV11-3 to TRBJ1-1, with D tentatively TRBD1 (5 bases). This TCR derives from a human donor who had recovered from COVID-19. CDR3 nucleotides: TGTGCCAGCAGCTCGGGGGATGGTGAAGCTTTCTTT. Translating gives CASSSGDGEAFF.